This T cell receptor (beta chain) was retrieved from a study of T cell responses to AZD1222 COVID-19 vaccine. Study results and caveats: Spike-specific TCR repertoires showed rising breadth and depth after two AZD1222 doses.

TCRdb's table, derived via immunoSEQ multiplex PCR, lists solely in-frame clones and lacks some. Of about 140,000 clones detected, 80% to 95% appear once; the ten largest clones hold roughly 5%. The sample holds a few counts of this clone. Its target is unknown. CDR1 KGHSH and CDR2 LQKENI come from the germline V gene. The V segment lost 3 bases and the J segment 5 bases; nucleotides outside the gene matches: 6. The CDR3 is 15 residues long. The rearrangement uses TRBV18 and TRBJ1-5; 8 nucleotides align to TRBD1. Specimen: peripheral blood, collected on day 0 of AZD1222 vaccination. The source of this sequence is an adult in good health. CDR3 region: CASSPLQGGDQPQHF. CDR3 sequence (DNA): TGTGCCAGCTCACCCCTACAGGGGGGCGATCAGCCCCAGCATTTT.